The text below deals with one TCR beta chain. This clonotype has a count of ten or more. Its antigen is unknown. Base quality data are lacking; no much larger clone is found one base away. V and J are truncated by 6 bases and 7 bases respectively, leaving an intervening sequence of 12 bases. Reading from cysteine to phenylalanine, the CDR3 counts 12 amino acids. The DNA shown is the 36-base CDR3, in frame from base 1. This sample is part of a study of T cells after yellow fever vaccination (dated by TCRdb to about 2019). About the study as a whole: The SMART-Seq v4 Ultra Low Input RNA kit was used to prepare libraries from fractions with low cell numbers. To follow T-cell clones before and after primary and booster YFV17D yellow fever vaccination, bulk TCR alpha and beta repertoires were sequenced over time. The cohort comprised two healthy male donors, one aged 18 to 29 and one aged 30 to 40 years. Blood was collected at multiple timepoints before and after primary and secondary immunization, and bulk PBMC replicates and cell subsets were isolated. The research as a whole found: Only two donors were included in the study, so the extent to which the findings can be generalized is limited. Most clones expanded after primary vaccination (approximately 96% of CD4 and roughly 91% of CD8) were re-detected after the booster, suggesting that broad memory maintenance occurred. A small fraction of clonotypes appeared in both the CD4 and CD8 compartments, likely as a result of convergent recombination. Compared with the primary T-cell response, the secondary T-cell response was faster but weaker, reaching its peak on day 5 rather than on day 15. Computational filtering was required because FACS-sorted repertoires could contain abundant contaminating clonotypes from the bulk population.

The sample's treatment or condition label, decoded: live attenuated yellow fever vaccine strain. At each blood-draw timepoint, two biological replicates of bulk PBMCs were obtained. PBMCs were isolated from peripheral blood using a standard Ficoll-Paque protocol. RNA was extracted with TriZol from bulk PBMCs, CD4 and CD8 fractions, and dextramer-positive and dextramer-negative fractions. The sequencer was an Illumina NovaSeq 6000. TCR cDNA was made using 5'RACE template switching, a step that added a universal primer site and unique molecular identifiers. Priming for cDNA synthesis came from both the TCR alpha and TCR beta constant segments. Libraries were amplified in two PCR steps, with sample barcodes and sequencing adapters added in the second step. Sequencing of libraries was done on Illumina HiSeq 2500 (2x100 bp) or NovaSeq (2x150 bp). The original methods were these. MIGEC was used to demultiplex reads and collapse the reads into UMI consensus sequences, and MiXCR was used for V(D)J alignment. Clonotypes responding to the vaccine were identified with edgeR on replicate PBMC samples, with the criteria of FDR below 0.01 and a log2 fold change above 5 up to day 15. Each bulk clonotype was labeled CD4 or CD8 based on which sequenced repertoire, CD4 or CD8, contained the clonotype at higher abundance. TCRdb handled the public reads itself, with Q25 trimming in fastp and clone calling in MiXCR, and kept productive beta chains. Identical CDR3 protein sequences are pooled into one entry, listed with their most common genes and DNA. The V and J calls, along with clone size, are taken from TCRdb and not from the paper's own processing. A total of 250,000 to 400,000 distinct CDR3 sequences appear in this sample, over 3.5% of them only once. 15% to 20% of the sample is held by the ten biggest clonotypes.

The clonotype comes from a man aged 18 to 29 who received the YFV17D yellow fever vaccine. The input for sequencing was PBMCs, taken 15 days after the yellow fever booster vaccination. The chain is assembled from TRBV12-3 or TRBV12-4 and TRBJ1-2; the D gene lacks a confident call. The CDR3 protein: CASSHFPGGYTF. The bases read TGTGCCAGCAGCCATTTTCCCGGTGGCTACACCTTC.